This is a list of T cell receptor beta chains from one sample in a study of metastatic and nonmetastatic thyroid tumors. TCRdb reanalyzed the PCR reads with MiXCR. This table holds around 18,000 clones, 30% to 40% found once. The specimen sequenced was tumor tissue. The receptors shown here come from a female donor with papillary thyroid cancer or a benign thyroid nodule (not recorded which). Some clones in this sample may be carry-over from other donors' samples. CDR3s include the opening cysteine and the closing phenylalanine or tryptophan. A D gene is named only where the DNA matches it firmly. Some rows have no size entry. The others give once, few or many, or a class for an expanded clone.

J gene: TRBJ2-1
V gene: TRBV7-3
clone size: -
D gene: TRBD1
CDR3 protein: CASSFRQGVTNEQFF
CDR3 DNA: TGTGCCAGCAGCTTCCGGCAGGGGGTAACCAATGAGCAGTTCTTC

J gene: TRBJ2-3
V gene: TRBV6-1
clone size: -
D gene: TRBD1
CDR3 protein: CASSMKGADTQYF
CDR3 DNA: TGTGCCAGCAGTATGAAGGGGGCGGATACGCAGTATTTT

J gene: TRBJ2-7
V gene: TRBV29-1
clone size: few
D gene: TRBD2
CDR3 protein: CSVERLAGGPEQYF
CDR3 DNA: TGCAGCGTTGAAAGACTAGCGGGGGGGCCCGAGCAGTACTTC

J gene: TRBJ2-3
V gene: TRBV20-1
clone size: many
D gene: TRBD2
CDR3 protein: CSASRGRRTDTQYF
CDR3 DNA: TGCAGTGCTTCGCGGGGGAGGAGAACAGATACGCAGTATTTT

J gene: TRBJ1-6
V gene: TRBV20-1
clone size: many
D gene: -
CDR3 protein: CSARKGPGSPLHF
CDR3 DNA: TGCAGTGCCCGGAAGGGCCCAGGTTCACCCCTCCACTTT

J gene: TRBJ1-1
V gene: TRBV27
clone size: few
D gene: -
CDR3 protein: CASRVTGPEAFF
CDR3 DNA: TGTGCCAGCAGAGTCACGGGACCTGAAGCTTTCTTT

J gene: TRBJ2-5
V gene: TRBV20-1
clone size: many
D gene: -
CDR3 protein: CSANAPTGGLETQYF
CDR3 DNA: TGCAGTGCTAATGCCCCAACGGGTGGGTTAGAGACCCAGTACTTC

J gene: TRBJ2-7
V gene: TRBV6-1
clone size: few
D gene: -
CDR3 protein: CASSTPQLALEQYF
CDR3 DNA: TGTGCCAGCAGCACGCCGCAGCTAGCGCTCGAGCAGTACTTC

J gene: TRBJ2-7
V gene: TRBV7-8
clone size: -
D gene: -
CDR3 protein: CASSLQRSSYEQYF
CDR3 DNA: TGTGCCAGCAGCTTACAGCGGTCTTCCTACGAGCAGTACTTC

J gene: TRBJ1-2
V gene: TRBV7-2
clone size: -
D gene: -
CDR3 protein: CASSLSLLGIYGYTF
CDR3 DNA: TGTGCCAGCAGCTTAAGTTTGCTGGGAATCTATGGCTACACCTTC

J gene: TRBJ2-2
V gene: TRBV20-1
clone size: few
D gene: -
CDR3 protein: CSAAGTPNTGELFF
CDR3 DNA: TGCAGTGCTGCTGGGACCCCCAACACCGGGGAGCTGTTTTTT

J gene: TRBJ2-7
V gene: TRBV11-2
clone size: -
D gene: TRBD1
CDR3 protein: CASSLPGTGGFEQYF
CDR3 DNA: TGTGCCAGCAGCCTCCCCGGGACAGGGGGCTTCGAGCAGTACTTC

J gene: TRBJ1-6
V gene: TRBV7-9
clone size: -
D gene: -
CDR3 protein: CAGSRGQFVAPLHF
CDR3 DNA: TGTGCCGGCAGCCGCGGGCAGTTTGTCGCACCCCTCCACTTT

J gene: TRBJ2-1
V gene: TRBV6-1
clone size: -
D gene: TRBD1
CDR3 protein: CASSPGQGVNEQFF
CDR3 DNA: TGTGCCAGCAGCCCGGGACAGGGGGTCAATGAGCAGTTCTTC

J gene: TRBJ1-5
V gene: TRBV19
clone size: medium-sized
D gene: -
CDR3 protein: CASSIDLADSNQPQHF
CDR3 DNA: TGTGCCAGTAGTATAGATTTGGCGGATAGCAATCAGCCCCAGCATTTT

J gene: TRBJ1-6
V gene: TRBV2
clone size: -
D gene: -
CDR3 protein: CASSEMGPSYNSPLHF
CDR3 DNA: TGTGCCAGCAGTGAGATGGGCCCCTCCTATAATTCACCCCTCCACTTT

J gene: TRBJ2-1
V gene: TRBV27
clone size: few
D gene: -
CDR3 protein: CASRKLGNEQFF
CDR3 DNA: TGTGCCAGCAGAAAGCTAGGTAATGAGCAGTTCTTC

J gene: TRBJ2-2
V gene: TRBV18
clone size: medium-sized
D gene: -
CDR3 protein: CASSPPGTLLTGELFF
CDR3 DNA: TGTGCCAGCTCACCCCCCGGGACGCTGCTCACCGGGGAGCTGTTTTTT

J gene: TRBJ2-7
V gene: TRBV6-1
clone size: few
D gene: -
CDR3 protein: CASGHESSYEQYF
CDR3 DNA: TGTGCAAGCGGACACGAGAGCTCCTACGAGCAGTACTTC

J gene: TRBJ2-2
V gene: TRBV20-1
clone size: few
D gene: -
CDR3 protein: CSARVQKGGTGELFF
CDR3 DNA: TGCAGTGCTAGAGTCCAAAAGGGAGGCACCGGGGAGCTGTTTTTT

J gene: TRBJ2-2
V gene: TRBV19
clone size: -
D gene: -
CDR3 protein: CASKGGQDTGELFF
CDR3 DNA: TGTGCCAGTAAGGGTGGTCAGGACACCGGGGAGCTGTTTTTT

J gene: TRBJ1-1
V gene: TRBV28
clone size: many
D gene: -
CDR3 protein: CASSPPRLGRGTEAFF
CDR3 DNA: TGTGCCAGCAGTCCGCCCCGTTTGGGCAGGGGCACTGAAGCTTTCTTT

J gene: TRBJ2-3
V gene: TRBV20-1
clone size: -
D gene: -
CDR3 protein: CSARESRGTVRTDTQYF
CDR3 DNA: TGCAGTGCTAGAGAATCGAGAGGGACGGTACGGACAGATACGCAGTATTTT

J gene: TRBJ2-7
V gene: TRBV7-2
clone size: -
D gene: -
CDR3 protein: CASSQSSGSYEQYF
CDR3 DNA: TGTGCCAGCAGCCAATCATCAGGGTCCTACGAGCAGTACTTC

J gene: TRBJ2-7
V gene: TRBV6-1
clone size: -
D gene: TRBD1
CDR3 protein: CASIFGTGYSYEQYF
CDR3 DNA: TGTGCCAGCATTTTCGGGACAGGATACTCCTACGAGCAGTACTTC

J gene: TRBJ2-7
V gene: TRBV11-1
clone size: once
D gene: -
CDR3 protein: CASSLDGEAWEQYF
CDR3 DNA: TGTGCCAGCAGCTTAGATGGGGAGGCCTGGGAGCAGTACTTC

J gene: TRBJ2-7
V gene: TRBV5-1
clone size: -
D gene: TRBD1
CDR3 protein: CASSLEGQGFGEQYF
CDR3 DNA: TGCGCCAGCAGCTTGGAGGGACAGGGGTTCGGCGAGCAGTACTTC

J gene: TRBJ2-7
V gene: TRBV18
clone size: medium-sized
D gene: TRBD2
CDR3 protein: CASSPHAGLVSSEQYF
CDR3 DNA: TGTGCCAGCTCACCGCACGCTGGACTAGTGTCTTCCGAGCAGTACTTC

J gene: TRBJ2-7
V gene: TRBV6-1
clone size: -
D gene: TRBD1
CDR3 protein: CASSARTGVIYEQYF
CDR3 DNA: TGTGCCAGCAGTGCCCGGACAGGGGTCATCTACGAGCAGTACTTC

J gene: TRBJ2-2
V gene: TRBV2
clone size: few
D gene: -
CDR3 protein: CASSGGQSGVGYTGELFF
CDR3 DNA: TGTGCCAGCAGTGGGGGGCAGTCTGGGGTTGGGTACACCGGGGAGCTGTTTTTT

J gene: TRBJ1-2
V gene: TRBV7-2
clone size: -
D gene: -
CDR3 protein: CASSFGGRSGYTF
CDR3 DNA: TGTGCCAGCAGCTTTGGGGGTAGATCTGGCTACACCTTC

J gene: TRBJ2-2
V gene: TRBV15
clone size: -
D gene: -
CDR3 protein: CATSRYHPNTGELVF
CDR3 DNA: TGTGCCACCAGCAGATATCACCCGAACACCGGGGAGCTGGTTTTT

J gene: TRBJ2-3
V gene: TRBV29-1
clone size: -
D gene: -
CDR3 protein: CSVGGTSPMLDTQYF
CDR3 DNA: TGCAGCGTTGGGGGAACGTCCCCGATGCTTGATACGCAGTATTTT

J gene: TRBJ2-7
V gene: TRBV2
clone size: few
D gene: TRBD1
CDR3 protein: CASRQRQGLYYEQYF
CDR3 DNA: TGTGCCAGCAGACAGAGACAGGGTCTATACTACGAGCAGTACTTC

J gene: TRBJ2-3
V gene: TRBV20-1
clone size: medium-sized
D gene: TRBD2
CDR3 protein: CSASRRDYATDTQYF
CDR3 DNA: TGCAGTGCTAGCAGGCGGGACTATGCCACAGATACGCAGTATTTT

J gene: TRBJ1-1
V gene: TRBV19
clone size: -
D gene: -
CDR3 protein: CASSTNRAMNTEAFF
CDR3 DNA: TGTGCCAGTAGTACCAACAGGGCAATGAACACTGAAGCTTTCTTT

J gene: TRBJ2-1
V gene: TRBV6-5
clone size: -
D gene: TRBD2
CDR3 protein: CASSGLAGKKHSYNEQFF
CDR3 DNA: TGTGCCAGCAGCGGACTAGCGGGCAAAAAGCACTCCTACAATGAGCAGTTCTTC

J gene: TRBJ1-6
V gene: TRBV30
clone size: few
D gene: -
CDR3 protein: CAWSAGTEKSSYNSPLHF
CDR3 DNA: TGTGCCTGGAGTGCCGGGACCGAAAAAAGCTCCTATAATTCACCCCTCCACTTT

J gene: TRBJ2-7
V gene: TRBV7-8
clone size: -
D gene: -
CDR3 protein: CASSLVWYEQYF
CDR3 DNA: TGTGCCAGCAGTCTAGTGTGGTACGAGCAGTACTTC

J gene: TRBJ2-1
V gene: TRBV25-1
clone size: medium-sized
D gene: -
CDR3 protein: CASKSTGLDEQFF
CDR3 DNA: TGTGCCAGCAAGTCGACAGGTCTCGATGAGCAGTTCTTC

J gene: TRBJ1-1
V gene: TRBV20-1
clone size: many
D gene: TRBD1
CDR3 protein: CSAASVTGDTEAFF
CDR3 DNA: TGCAGTGCTGCCTCAGTAACAGGGGACACTGAAGCTTTCTTT

J gene: TRBJ2-7
V gene: TRBV4-1
clone size: few
D gene: -
CDR3 protein: CASSQDFGEQYF
CDR3 DNA: TGCGCCAGCAGCCAAGATTTCGGCGAGCAGTACTTC

J gene: TRBJ2-6
V gene: TRBV6-6
clone size: medium-sized
D gene: TRBD1
CDR3 protein: CASSQPRTGAGMGANVLTF
CDR3 DNA: TGTGCCAGCAGTCAGCCACGGACAGGGGCTGGGATGGGGGCCAACGTCCTGACTTTC

J gene: TRBJ2-1
V gene: TRBV18
clone size: -
D gene: TRBD2
CDR3 protein: CASSPLAGGKDNEQFF
CDR3 DNA: TGTGCCAGCTCACCCCTCGCGGGAGGAAAGGACAATGAGCAGTTCTTC

J gene: TRBJ2-3
V gene: TRBV20-1
clone size: -
D gene: TRBD2
CDR3 protein: CSASARLAASTDTQYF
CDR3 DNA: TGCAGTGCTAGTGCCCGACTAGCAGCTAGCACAGATACGCAGTATTTT

J gene: TRBJ2-7
V gene: TRBV20-1
clone size: -
D gene: -
CDR3 protein: CSARDYGASYEQYF
CDR3 DNA: TGCAGTGCTAGAGACTATGGGGCCTCCTACGAGCAGTACTTC

J gene: TRBJ1-2
V gene: TRBV2
clone size: -
D gene: TRBD1
CDR3 protein: CASRYPGQGCVYTF
CDR3 DNA: TGTGCCAGCAGATACCCGGGACAGGGCTGTGTCTACACCTTC

J gene: TRBJ2-1
V gene: TRBV6-2/TRBV6-3
clone size: few
D gene: TRBD1
CDR3 protein: CASSRDSLRNEQFF
CDR3 DNA: TGTGCCAGCAGCAGGGACAGCCTGAGAAATGAGCAGTTCTTC

J gene: TRBJ2-2
V gene: TRBV9
clone size: -
D gene: TRBD2
CDR3 protein: CASSVGGANTGELFF
CDR3 DNA: TGTGCCAGCAGCGTCGGGGGGGCGAACACCGGGGAGCTGTTTTTT

J gene: TRBJ1-4
V gene: TRBV28
clone size: few
D gene: -
CDR3 protein: CASSIQGTNEKLFF
CDR3 DNA: TGTGCCAGCAGTATACAGGGAACTAATGAAAAACTGTTTTTT

J gene: TRBJ2-2
V gene: TRBV6-5
clone size: many
D gene: -
CDR3 protein: CASSYAGSGELFF
CDR3 DNA: TGTGCCAGCAGTTACGCGGGGAGCGGGGAGCTGTTTTTT

J gene: TRBJ1-3
V gene: TRBV11-1
clone size: -
D gene: -
CDR3 protein: CASSETGTLSSGNTIYF
CDR3 DNA: TGTGCCAGCAGCGAAACCGGGACACTGAGCTCCGGAAACACCATATATTTT

J gene: TRBJ1-5
V gene: TRBV19
clone size: -
D gene: -
CDR3 protein: CASSIAMGTKGMPHHF
CDR3 DNA: TGTGCGAGTAGTATAGCGATGGGGACCAAAGGGATGCCCCATCATTTT

J gene: TRBJ1-5
V gene: TRBV2
clone size: -
D gene: -
CDR3 protein: CASSDEGLDQPQHF
CDR3 DNA: TGTGCCAGCAGTGATGAGGGTTTGGATCAGCCCCAGCATTTT

J gene: TRBJ2-2
V gene: TRBV4-3
clone size: medium-sized
D gene: -
CDR3 protein: CASSLDRYTGELFF
CDR3 DNA: TGCGCCAGCAGCCTAGACAGGTACACCGGGGAGCTGTTTTTT

J gene: TRBJ1-5
V gene: TRBV12-3/TRBV12-4
clone size: -
D gene: -
CDR3 protein: CASSSGGMGGNQPQHF
CDR3 DNA: TGTGCCAGCAGTTCGGGTGGGATGGGGGGCAATCAGCCGCAGCATTTT

J gene: TRBJ1-2
V gene: TRBV5-1
clone size: -
D gene: -
CDR3 protein: CASSLDGQYNYGYTF
CDR3 DNA: TGCGCCAGCAGCTTGGATGGGCAATATAACTATGGCTACACCTTC

J gene: TRBJ2-2
V gene: TRBV6-2/TRBV6-3
clone size: medium-sized
D gene: -
CDR3 protein: CASSPRGDPSNTGELFF
CDR3 DNA: TGTGCCAGCAGTCCACGAGGGGACCCAAGCAACACCGGGGAGCTGTTTTTT

J gene: TRBJ1-6
V gene: TRBV7-2
clone size: -
D gene: TRBD1
CDR3 protein: CASSLQGGVNSPLHF
CDR3 DNA: TGTGCCAGCAGCTTACAGGGGGGTGTTAATTCACCCCTCCACTTT

J gene: TRBJ2-7
V gene: TRBV27
clone size: few
D gene: TRBD1
CDR3 protein: CASSLRGQGSRYEQYF
CDR3 DNA: TGTGCCAGCAGTCTAAGGGGACAGGGTAGCAGGTACGAGCAGTACTTC